The source of this T cell receptor (beta chain) is a study of tumor-infiltrating lymphocytes in primary liver carcinoma. Overall study results and limits: Since sampling was bulk and unsorted, CD4+ and CD8+ repertoires were not compared. Blood trailed tumors significantly in top-250-clone fraction (p = 0.039).

Remarks on this clonotype: Its target is not known. One end of the junction varies from germline; a read error may be responsible.

Germline V gene lookup returns CDR1 SQVTM and CDR2 ANQGSEA. The CDR3 sequence is 13 residues long. TCR beta cDNA was prepared out of approximately 470 ng total RNA by means of a constant-region primer. A slightly modified ARM-PCR protocol with three nested multiplex PCR rounds produced these TCR beta libraries. With TRBV1-TRBV30 forward primers and a C-beta reverse primer, the first two PCR rounds were run for about 10 cycles each. One entry per CDR3 protein, called by TCRdb with MiXCR from the multiplex PCR reads. The sample shows about 310,000 distinct CDR3 sequences, 65% of them seen only once. They got blood RNA out of unsorted whole blood and also pulled out germline DNA.

This receptor was identified in a man aged 40-55 years with primary liver carcinoma and hepatitis B virus infection. The sample comprised peripheral blood. This sequence joins TRBV29-1 and TRBJ2-1; D ambiguous. The CDR3 region has the DNA TGCAGCTCCATGCGAAACTCCTACAATGAGCGGTTCTTC. As protein: CSSMRNSYNERFF.